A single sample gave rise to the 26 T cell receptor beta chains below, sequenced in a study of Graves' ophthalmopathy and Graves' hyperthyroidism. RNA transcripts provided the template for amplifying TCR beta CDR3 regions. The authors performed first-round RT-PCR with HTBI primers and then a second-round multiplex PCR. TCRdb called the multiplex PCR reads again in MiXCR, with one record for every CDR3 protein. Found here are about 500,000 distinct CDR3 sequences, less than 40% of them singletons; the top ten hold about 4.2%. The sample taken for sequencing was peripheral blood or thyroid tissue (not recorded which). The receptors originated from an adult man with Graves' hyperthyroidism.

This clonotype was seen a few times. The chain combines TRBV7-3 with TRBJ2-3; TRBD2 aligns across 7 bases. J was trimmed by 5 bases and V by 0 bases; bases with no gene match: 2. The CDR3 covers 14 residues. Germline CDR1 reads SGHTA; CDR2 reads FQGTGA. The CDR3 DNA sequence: TGTGCCAGCAGCTTAACGAGGACTAGAGATACGCAGTATTTT. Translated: CASSLTRTRDTQYF.

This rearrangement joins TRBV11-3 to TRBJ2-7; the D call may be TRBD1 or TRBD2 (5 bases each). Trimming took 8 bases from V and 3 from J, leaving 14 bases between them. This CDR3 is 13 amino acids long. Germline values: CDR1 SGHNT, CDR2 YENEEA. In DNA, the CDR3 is TGTGCCAGCTCGCACGGGGCAGTCTACGAGCAGTACTTC. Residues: CASSHGAVYEQYF. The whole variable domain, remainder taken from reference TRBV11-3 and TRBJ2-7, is EAGVVQSPRYKIIEKKQPVAFWCNPISGHNTLYWYLQNLGQGPELLIRYENEEAVDDSQLPKDRFSAERLKGVDSTLKIQPAELGDSAVYLCASSHGAVYEQYFGPGTRLTVT.

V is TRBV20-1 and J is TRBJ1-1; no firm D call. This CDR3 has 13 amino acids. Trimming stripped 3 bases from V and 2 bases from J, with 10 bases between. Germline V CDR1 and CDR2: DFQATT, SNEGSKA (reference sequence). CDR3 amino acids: CSAREDGNTEAFF. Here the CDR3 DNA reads TGCAGTGCTAGGGAGGACGGCAACACTGAAGCTTTCTTT.

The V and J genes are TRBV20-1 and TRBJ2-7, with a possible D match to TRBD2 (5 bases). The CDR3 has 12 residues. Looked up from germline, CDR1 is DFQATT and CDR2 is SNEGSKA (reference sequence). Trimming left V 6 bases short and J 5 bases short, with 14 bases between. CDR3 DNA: TGCAGTGCCAAGGGAGCGGAGAACGAGCAGTACTTC. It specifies CSAKGAENEQYF.

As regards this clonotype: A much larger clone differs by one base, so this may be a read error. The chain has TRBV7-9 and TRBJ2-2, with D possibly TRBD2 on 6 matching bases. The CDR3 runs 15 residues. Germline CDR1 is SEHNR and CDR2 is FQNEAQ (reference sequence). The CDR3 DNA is TGTGCCAGCAGCCTTAGACTAGATGGGGCCGGGGGGCTGTTTTTT. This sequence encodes CASSLRLDGAGGLFF.

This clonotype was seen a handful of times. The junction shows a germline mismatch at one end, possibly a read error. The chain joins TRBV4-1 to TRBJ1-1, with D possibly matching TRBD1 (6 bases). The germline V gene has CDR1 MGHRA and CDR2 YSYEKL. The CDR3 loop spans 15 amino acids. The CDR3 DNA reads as TGCGCCAGCAGCCCTCTCGGTACAGGGACCTTTGAAGCTTCCTTT. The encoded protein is CASSPLGTGTFEASF.

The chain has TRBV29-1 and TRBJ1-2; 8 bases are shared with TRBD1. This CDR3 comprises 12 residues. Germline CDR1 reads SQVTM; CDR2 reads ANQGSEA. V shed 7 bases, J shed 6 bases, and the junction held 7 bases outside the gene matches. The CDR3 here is CSATGEMNGYTF. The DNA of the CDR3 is TGCAGCGCGACAGGGGAGATGAATGGCTACACCTTC.

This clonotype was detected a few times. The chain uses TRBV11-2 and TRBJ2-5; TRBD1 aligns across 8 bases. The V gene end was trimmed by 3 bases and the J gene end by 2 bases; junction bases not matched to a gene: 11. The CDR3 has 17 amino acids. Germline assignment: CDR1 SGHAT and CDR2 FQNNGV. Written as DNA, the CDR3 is TGTGCCAGCAGCTTCGGACAGGGAATACTAGAGCAAGAGACCCAGTACTTC. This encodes CASSFGQGILEQETQYF.

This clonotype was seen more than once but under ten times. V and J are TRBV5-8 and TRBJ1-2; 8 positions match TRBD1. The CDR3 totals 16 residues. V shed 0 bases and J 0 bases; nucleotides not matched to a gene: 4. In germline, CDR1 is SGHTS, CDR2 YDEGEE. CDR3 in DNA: TGTGCCAGCAGCTTGGGGACAGGGATCGCTAACTATGGCTACACCTTC. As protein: CASSLGTGIANYGYTF.

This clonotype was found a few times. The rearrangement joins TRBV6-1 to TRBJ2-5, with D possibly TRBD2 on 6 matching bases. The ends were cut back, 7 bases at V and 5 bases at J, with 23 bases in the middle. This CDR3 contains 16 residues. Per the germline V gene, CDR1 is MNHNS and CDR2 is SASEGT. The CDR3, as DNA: TGTGCCAGCACCGGGGCGGTAGTTGGCGGGAAGGAGACCCAGTACTTC. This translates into CASTGAVVGGKETQYF.

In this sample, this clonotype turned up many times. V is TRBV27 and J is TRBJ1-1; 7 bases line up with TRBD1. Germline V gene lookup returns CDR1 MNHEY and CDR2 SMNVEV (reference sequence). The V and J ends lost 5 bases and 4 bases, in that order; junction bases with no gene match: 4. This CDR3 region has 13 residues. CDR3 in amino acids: CASSMTGSTEAFF. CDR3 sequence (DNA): TGTGCCAGCAGTATGACAGGGTCCACTGAAGCTTTCTTT.

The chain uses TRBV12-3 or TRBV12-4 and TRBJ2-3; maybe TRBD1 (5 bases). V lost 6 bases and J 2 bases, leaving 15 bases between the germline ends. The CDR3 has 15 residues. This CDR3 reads CASSPDRLNTDTQYF. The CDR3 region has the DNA TGTGCCAGCAGCCCCGACAGACTCAACACAGATACGCAGTATTTT.

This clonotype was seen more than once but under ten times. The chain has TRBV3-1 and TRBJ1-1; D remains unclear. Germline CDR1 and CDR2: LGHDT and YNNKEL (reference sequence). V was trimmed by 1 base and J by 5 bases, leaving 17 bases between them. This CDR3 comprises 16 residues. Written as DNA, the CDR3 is TGTGCCAGCAGCCAAGGAGGGCCAGGCCTGTCGACTGAAGCTTTCTTT. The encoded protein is CASSQGGPGLSTEAFF.

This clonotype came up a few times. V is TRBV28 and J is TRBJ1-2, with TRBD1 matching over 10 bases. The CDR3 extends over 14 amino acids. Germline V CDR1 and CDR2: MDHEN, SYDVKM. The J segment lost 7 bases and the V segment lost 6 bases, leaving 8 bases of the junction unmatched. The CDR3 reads CASSTPGQGSGYTF. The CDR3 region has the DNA TGTGCCAGCAGCACACCGGGACAGGGGAGTGGCTACACCTTC.

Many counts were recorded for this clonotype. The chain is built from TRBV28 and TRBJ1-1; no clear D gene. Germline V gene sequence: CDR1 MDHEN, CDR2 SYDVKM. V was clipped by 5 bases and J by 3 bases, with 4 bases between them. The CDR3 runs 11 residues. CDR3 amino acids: CASSTYTEAFF. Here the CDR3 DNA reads TGTGCCAGCAGTACTTACACTGAAGCTTTCTTT. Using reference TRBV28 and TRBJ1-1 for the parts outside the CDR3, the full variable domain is DVKVTQSSRYLVKRTGEKVFLECVQDMDHENMFWYRQDPGLGLRLIYFSYDVKMKEKGDIPEGYSVSREKKERFSLILESASTNQTSMYLCASSTYTEAFFGQGTRLTVV.

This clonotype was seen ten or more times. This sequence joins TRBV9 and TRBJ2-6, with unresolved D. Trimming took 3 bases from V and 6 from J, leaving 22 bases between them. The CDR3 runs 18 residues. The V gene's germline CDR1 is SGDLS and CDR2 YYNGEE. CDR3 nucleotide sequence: TGTGCCAGCAGCGAGGGTGGCAGTCTGGGGTTTACGGCCAACGTCCTGACTTTC. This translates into CASSEGGSLGFTANVLTF.

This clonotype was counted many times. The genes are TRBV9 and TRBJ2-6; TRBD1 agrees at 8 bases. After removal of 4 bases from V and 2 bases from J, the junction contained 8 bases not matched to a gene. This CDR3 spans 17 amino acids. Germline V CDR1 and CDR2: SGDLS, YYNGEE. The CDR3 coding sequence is TGTGCCAGCAGCCAGACAGGGGTGGAGACTGGGGCCAACGTCCTGACTTTC. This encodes CASSQTGVETGANVLTF.

The DNA of the CDR3 is TGTGCCATCACCCTGGGGGACAGAGATACGCAGTATTTT. Encoded protein: CAITLGDRDTQYF. J is TRBJ2-3 and V is TRBV10-3; TRBD1 matches at 7 bases. Germline trimming cut 7 bases from V and 5 bases from J; bases unmatched to any gene: 6. This CDR3 has 13 amino acids. Looked up from germline, CDR1 is ENHRY and CDR2 is SYGVKD.

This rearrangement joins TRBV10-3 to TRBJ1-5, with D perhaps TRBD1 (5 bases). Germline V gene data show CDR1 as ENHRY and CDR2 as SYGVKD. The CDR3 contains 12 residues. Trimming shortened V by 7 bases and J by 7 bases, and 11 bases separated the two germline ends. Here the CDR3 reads CAINTQDQPQHF. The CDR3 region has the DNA TGTGCCATCAATACACAGGACCAGCCCCAGCATTTT.

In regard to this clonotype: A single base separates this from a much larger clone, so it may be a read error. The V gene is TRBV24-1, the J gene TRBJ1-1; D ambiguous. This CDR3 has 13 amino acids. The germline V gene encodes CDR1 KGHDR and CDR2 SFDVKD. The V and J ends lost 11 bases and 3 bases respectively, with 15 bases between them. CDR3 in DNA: TGTGCCAGCAATTACTCGTTCGACACTGAAGCTTTCTTT. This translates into CASNYSFDTEAFF.

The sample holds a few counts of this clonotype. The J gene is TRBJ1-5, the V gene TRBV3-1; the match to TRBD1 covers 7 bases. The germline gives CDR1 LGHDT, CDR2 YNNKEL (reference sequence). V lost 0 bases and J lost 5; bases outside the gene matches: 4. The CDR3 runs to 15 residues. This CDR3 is CASSQDPTGYQPQHF. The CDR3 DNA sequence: TGTGCCAGCAGCCAAGACCCGACAGGGTATCAGCCCCAGCATTTT.

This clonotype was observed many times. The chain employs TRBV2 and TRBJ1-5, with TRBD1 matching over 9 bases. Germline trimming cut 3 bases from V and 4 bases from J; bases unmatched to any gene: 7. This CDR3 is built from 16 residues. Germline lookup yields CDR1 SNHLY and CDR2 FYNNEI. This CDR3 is CASSDLGQGQNQPQHF. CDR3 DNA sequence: TGTGCCAGCAGTGACCTGGGACAGGGCCAGAATCAGCCCCAGCATTTT.

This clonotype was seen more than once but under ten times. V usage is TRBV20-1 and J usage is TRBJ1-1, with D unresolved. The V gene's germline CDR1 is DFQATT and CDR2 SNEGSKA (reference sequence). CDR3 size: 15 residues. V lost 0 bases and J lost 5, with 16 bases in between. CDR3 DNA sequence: TGCAGTGCTAGAGATTCGGGCGGGGTGGGAACTGAAGCTTTCTTT. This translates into CSARDSGGVGTEAFF.

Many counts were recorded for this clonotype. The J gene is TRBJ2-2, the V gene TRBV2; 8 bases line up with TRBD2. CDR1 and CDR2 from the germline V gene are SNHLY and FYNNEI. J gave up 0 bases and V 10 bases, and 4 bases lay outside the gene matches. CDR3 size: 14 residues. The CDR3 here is CATTGGANTGELFF. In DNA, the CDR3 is TGTGCCACCACCGGGGGGGCGAACACCGGGGAGCTGTTTTTT.

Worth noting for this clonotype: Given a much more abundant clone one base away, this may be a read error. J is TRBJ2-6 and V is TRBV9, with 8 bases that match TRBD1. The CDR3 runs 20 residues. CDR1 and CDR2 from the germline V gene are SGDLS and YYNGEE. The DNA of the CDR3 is TGTGCCAGCAGCGTAGCTCCGGACAGGGCGAAGGGCTCTGGGGCCAACGTCCCGACTTTC. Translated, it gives CASSVAPDRAKGSGANVPTF.

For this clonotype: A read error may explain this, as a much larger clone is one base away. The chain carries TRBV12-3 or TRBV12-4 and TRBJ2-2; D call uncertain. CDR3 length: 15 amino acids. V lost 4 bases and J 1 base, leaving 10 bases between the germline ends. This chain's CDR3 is CASSYAAVNTGELFF. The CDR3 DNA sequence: TGTGCCAGCAGTTACGCGGCAGTGAACACCGGGGAGCTGTTTTTT.